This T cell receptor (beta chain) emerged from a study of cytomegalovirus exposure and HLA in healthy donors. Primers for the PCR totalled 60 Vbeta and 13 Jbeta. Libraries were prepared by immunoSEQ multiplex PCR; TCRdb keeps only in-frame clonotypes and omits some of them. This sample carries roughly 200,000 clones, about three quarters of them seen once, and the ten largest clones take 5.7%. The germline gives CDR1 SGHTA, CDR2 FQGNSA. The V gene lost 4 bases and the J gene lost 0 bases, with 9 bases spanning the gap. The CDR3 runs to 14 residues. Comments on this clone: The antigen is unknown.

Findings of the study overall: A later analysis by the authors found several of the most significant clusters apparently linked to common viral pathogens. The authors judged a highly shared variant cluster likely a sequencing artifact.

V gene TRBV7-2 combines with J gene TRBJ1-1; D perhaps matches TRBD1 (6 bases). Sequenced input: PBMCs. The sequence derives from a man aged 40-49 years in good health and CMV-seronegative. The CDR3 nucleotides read TGTGCCAGCAGCTCTGGACAGATGAACACTGAAGCTTTCTTT. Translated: CASSSGQMNTEAFF.